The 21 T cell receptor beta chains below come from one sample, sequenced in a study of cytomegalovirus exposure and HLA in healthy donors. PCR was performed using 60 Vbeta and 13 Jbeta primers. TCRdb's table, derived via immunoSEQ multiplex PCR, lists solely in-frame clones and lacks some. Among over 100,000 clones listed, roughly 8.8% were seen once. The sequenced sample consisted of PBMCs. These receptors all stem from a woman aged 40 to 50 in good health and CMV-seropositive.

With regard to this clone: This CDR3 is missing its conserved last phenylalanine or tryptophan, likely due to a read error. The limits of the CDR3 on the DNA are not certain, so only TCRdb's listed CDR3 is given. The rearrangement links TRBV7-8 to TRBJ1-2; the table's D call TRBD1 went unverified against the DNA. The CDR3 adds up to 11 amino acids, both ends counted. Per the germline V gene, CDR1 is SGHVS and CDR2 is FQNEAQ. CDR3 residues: CASRVKRDRAD.

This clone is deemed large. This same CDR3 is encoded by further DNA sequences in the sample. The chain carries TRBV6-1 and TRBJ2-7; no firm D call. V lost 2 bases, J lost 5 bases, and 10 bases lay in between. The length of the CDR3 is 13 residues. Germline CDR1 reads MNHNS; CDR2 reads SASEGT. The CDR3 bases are TGTGCCAGCAGTGAATACCAGGTCGACGAGCAGTACTTC. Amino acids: CASSEYQVDEQYF.

The CDR3 reads CASSLNRYTDTQYF. The CDR3 DNA reads TGTGCCAGCAGCTTAAACAGATACACAGATACGCAGTATTTT. The rearrangement links TRBV11-2 to TRBJ2-3, with unresolved D. Trimming cost V 2 bases and J 2 bases, with 8 bases left between them. CDR3 length equals 14 residues. Germline V lookup: CDR1 SGHAT, CDR2 FQNNGV.

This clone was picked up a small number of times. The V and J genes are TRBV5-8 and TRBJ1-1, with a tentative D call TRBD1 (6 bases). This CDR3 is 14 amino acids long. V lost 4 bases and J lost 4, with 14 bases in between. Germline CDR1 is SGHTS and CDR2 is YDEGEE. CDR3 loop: CASSAIQGTTEAFF. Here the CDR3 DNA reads TGTGCCAGCAGCGCGATCCAGGGGACCACTGAAGCTTTCTTT. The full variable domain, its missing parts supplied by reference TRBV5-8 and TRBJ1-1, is EAGVTQSPTHLIKTRGQQATLRCSPISGHTSVYWYQQALGLGLQFLLWYDEGEERNRGNFPPRFSGRQFPNYSSELNVNALELEDSALYLCASSAIQGTTEAFFGQGTRLTVV.

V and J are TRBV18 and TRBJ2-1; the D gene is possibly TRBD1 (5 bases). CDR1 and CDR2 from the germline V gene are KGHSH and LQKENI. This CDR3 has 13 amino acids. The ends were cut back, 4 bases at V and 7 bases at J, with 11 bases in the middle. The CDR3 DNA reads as TGTGCCAGCTCACGACAGATTTCGAATGAGCAGTTCTTC. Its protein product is CASSRQISNEQFF. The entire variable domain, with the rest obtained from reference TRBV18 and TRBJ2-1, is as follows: NAGVMQNPRHLVRRRGQEARLRCSPMKGHSHVYWYRQLPEEGLKFMVYLQKENIIDESGMPKERFSAEFPKEGPSILRIQQVVRGDSAAYFCASSRQISNEQFFGPGTRLTVL.

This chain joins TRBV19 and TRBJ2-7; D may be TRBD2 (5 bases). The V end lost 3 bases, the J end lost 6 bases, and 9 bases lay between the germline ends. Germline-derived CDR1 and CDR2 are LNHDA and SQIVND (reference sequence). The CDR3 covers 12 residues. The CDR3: CASSISAGEQYF. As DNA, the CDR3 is TGTGCCAGTAGTATCAGCGCGGGCGAGCAGTACTTC. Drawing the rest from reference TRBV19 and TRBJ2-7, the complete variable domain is DGGITQSPKYLFRKEGQNVTLSCEQNLNHDAMYWYRQDPGQGLRLIYYSQIVNDFQKGDIAEGYSVSREKKESFPLTVTSAQKNPTAFYLCASSISAGEQYFGPGTRLTVT.

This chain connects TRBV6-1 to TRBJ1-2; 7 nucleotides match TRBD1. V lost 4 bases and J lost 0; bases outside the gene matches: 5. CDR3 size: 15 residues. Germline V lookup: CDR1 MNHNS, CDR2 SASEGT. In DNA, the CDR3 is TGTGCCAGCAGTGTACAGGGGAAAGCTAACTATGGCTACACCTTC. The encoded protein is CASSVQGKANYGYTF.

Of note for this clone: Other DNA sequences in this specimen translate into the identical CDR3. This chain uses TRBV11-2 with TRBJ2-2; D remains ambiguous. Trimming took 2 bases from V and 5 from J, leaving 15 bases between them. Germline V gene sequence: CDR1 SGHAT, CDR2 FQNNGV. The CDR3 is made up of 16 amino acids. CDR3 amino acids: CASSLNLVVKTGELFF. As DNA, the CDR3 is TGTGCCAGCAGCTTAAACCTAGTTGTTAAGACCGGGGAGCTGTTTTTT.

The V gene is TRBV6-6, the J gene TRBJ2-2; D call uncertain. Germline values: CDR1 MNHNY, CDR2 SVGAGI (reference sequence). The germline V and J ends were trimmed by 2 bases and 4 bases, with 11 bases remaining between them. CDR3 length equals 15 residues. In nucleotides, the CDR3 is TGTGCCAGCAGTTACCTGGCCTCTGGCACCGGGGAGCTGTTTTTT. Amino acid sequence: CASSYLASGTGELFF.

CDR3 in DNA: TGTGCCAGCTCACTTTCTCGGGGGGGTCGAGGCTCCGGTGAAGCTTTCTTT. This sequence encodes CASSLSRGGRGSGEAFF. The genes are TRBV18 and TRBJ1-1; D perhaps matches TRBD1 (5 bases). The V gene's germline CDR1 is KGHSH and CDR2 LQKENI. Deletions cut 4 bases from V and 7 bases from J, with 25 bases between. CDR3 length equals 17 residues.

In nucleotides, the CDR3 is TGCGCCAGCAGCTTGGCCAATCGGGGGGGGGAGACCCAGTACTTC. Encoded protein: CASSLANRGGETQYF. This rearrangement joins TRBV5-1 to TRBJ2-5; 8 bases align to TRBD2. Trimming cost V 0 bases and J 5 bases; bases outside gene matches: 6. This CDR3 region has 15 residues. Per the germline V gene, CDR1 is SGHRS and CDR2 is YFSETQ.

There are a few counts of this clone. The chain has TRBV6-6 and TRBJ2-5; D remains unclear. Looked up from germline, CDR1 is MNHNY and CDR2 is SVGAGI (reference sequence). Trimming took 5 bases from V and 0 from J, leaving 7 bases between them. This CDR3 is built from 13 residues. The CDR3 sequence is CASSPRYQETQYF. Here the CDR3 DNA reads TGTGCCAGCAGTCCGAGATACCAAGAGACCCAGTACTTC.

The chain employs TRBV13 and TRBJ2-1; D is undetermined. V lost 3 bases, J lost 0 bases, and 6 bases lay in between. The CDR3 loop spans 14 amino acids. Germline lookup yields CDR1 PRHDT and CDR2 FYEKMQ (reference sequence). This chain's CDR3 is CASSFENSYNEQFF. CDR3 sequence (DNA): TGTGCCAGCAGCTTCGAGAACTCCTACAATGAGCAGTTCTTC.

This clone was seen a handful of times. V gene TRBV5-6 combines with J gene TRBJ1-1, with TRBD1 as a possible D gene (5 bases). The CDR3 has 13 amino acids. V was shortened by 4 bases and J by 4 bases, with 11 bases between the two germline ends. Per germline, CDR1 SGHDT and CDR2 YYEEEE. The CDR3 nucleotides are TGTGCCAGCAGCCCTTTGGGGGGCACTGAAGCTTTCTTT. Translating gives CASSPLGGTEAFF.

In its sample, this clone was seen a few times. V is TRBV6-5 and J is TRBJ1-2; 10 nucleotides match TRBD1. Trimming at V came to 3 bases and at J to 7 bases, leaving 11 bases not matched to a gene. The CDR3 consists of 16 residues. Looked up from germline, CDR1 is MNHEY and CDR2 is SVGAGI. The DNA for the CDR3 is TGTGCCAGCAGTTATTCCCCTGCCGGGACAGGGGCTGGCTACACCTTC. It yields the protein CASSYSPAGTGAGYTF.

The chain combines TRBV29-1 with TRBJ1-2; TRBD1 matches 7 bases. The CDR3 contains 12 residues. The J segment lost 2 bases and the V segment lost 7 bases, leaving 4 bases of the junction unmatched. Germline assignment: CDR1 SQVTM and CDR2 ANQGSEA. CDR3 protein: CSGETGNYGYTF. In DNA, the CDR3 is TGCAGCGGTGAGACAGGGAACTATGGCTACACCTTC.

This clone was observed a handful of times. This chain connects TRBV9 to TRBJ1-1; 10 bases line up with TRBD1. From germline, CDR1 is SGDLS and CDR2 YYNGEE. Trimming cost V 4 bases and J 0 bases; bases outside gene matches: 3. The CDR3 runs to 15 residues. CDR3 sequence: CASSKGQGMNTEAFF. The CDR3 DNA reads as TGTGCCAGCAGCAAGGGACAGGGGATGAACACTGAAGCTTTCTTT.

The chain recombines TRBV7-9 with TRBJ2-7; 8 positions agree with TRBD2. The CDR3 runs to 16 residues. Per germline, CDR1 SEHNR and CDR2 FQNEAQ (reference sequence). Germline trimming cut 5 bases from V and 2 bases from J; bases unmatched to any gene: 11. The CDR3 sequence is CASSPSLSGGPYEQYF. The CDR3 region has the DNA TGTGCCAGCAGCCCTAGTCTTTCGGGGGGGCCCTACGAGCAGTACTTC.

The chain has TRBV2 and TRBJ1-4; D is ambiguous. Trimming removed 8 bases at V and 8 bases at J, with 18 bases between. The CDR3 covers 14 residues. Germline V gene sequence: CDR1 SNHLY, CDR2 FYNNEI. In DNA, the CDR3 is TGTGCCAGCCAACCGCGCCGGGATCTAGAAAAACTGTTTTTT. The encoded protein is CASQPRRDLEKLFF.

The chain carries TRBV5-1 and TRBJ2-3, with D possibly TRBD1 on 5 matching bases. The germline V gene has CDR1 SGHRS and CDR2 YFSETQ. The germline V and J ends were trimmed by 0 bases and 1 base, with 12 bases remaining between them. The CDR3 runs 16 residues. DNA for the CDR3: TGCGCCAGCAGCTTGGAGGCCACCAGGGGCACAGATACGCAGTATTTT. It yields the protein CASSLEATRGTDTQYF.

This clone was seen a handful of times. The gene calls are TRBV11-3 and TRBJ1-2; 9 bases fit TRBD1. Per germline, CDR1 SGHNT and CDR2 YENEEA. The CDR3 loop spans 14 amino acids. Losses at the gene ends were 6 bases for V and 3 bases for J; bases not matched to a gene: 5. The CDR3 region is CASSTGGFDYGYTF. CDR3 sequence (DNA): TGTGCCAGCAGTACAGGGGGCTTTGACTATGGCTACACCTTC.